These 32 T cell receptor beta chains were all obtained from the same sample, sequenced in a study of blood T cell repertoires in COVID-19 (dated by TCRdb to between 2020 and 2021). Libraries were prepared through the immunoSEQ multiplex PCR assay. TCRdb carries this immuneACCESS record with in-frame sequences only. Its versions omit some clonotypes, under half of them owing to an unresolved V gene in the studies checked, with the rest unexplained. Across this sample there are 150,000 to 200,000 clones, with roughly 90% seen only once. The ten most abundant clones make up around 7% of the sample. The sample consisted of peripheral blood. The source is a man in his forties or fifties with acute or convalescent COVID-19.

The chain joins TRBV7-3 to TRBJ1-2; D possibly corresponds to TRBD1 (6 bases). The V and J ends lost 3 bases and 3 bases respectively, with 11 bases between them. Germline lookup yields CDR1 SGHTA and CDR2 FQGTGA. This CDR3 has 14 amino acids. The CDR3 region is CASSFQDRYYGYTF. The CDR3 bases are TGTGCCAGCAGCTTCCAGGACAGATACTATGGCTACACCTTC.

The chain recombines TRBV7-9 with TRBJ1-3; D gene uncertain. The V end lost 5 bases, the J end lost 4 bases, and 18 bases lay between the germline ends. Germline CDR1 reads SEHNR; CDR2 reads FQNEAQ (reference sequence). CDR3 size: 16 residues. The CDR3 coding sequence is TGTGCCAGCAGCGTAATCCCACCCGCGGGGGGAAACACCATATATTTT. Translation gives CASSVIPPAGGNTIYF.

This chain links TRBV27 with TRBJ1-2; D perhaps matches TRBD1 (5 bases). Trimming removed 2 bases from V and 8 bases from J, with 15 bases in between. CDR3 length equals 14 residues. The germline V gene encodes CDR1 MNHEY and CDR2 SMNVEV (reference sequence). DNA of the CDR3: TGTGCCAGCAGTTTAAGGTTAGGGGTACGCGGCTACACCTTC. Residues: CASSLRLGVRGYTF.

This chain links TRBV5-6 with TRBJ2-5; 7 nucleotides align to TRBD2. The CDR3 contains 14 residues. V gave up 0 bases and J gave up 3 bases; unmatched junction bases: 2. Germline CDR1 reads SGHDT; CDR2 reads YYEEEE. CDR3 bases: TGTGCCAGCAGCTTGGCCGGGAGGAAAGAGACCCAGTACTTC. This encodes CASSLAGRKETQYF.

This chain uses TRBV6-6 with TRBJ1-1, with TRBD1 as a possible D gene (6 bases). There are 16 residues in the CDR3. Germline lookup yields CDR1 MNHNY and CDR2 SVGAGI (reference sequence). Trimming pared 0 bases from V and 5 bases from J, leaving 16 bases between. The CDR3: CASSYSRWGRGTEAFF. DNA of the CDR3: TGTGCCAGCAGTTACTCGAGGTGGGGGCGCGGGACTGAAGCTTTCTTT.

The CDR3 DNA reads TGTGCCAGCAGCTTAGCCCTAGCTGGGGAGCTGTTTTTT. This sequence encodes CASSLALAGELFF. The rearrangement joins TRBV7-8 to TRBJ2-2; tentative D call: TRBD2 (5 bases). This CDR3 has 13 residues. The V and J ends lost 0 bases and 8 bases respectively, with 7 bases between them. Germline CDR1 and CDR2: SGHVS and FQNEAQ.

This rearrangement joins TRBV5-1 to TRBJ2-7; possibly TRBD1 for D (6 bases). Germline V gives CDR1 SGHRS, CDR2 YFSETQ. The CDR3 spans 14 residues. The V and J ends lost 0 bases and 3 bases respectively, with 10 bases between them. CDR3 DNA: TGCGCCAGCAGCTTGGAAGGGGGATTCTACGAGCAGTACTTC. It encodes CASSLEGGFYEQYF.

The V call is TRBV7-9, the J call TRBJ2-7; TRBD1 agrees at 9 bases. The V gene's germline CDR1 is SEHNR and CDR2 FQNEAQ (reference sequence). This CDR3 region has 14 residues. After removal of 1 base from V and 7 bases from J, the junction contained 5 bases not matched to a gene. The CDR3 is CASSLVQGAREQYF. In DNA form, the CDR3 reads TGTGCCAGCAGCTTAGTACAGGGGGCGCGAGAGCAGTACTTC.

The chain recombines TRBV18 with TRBJ2-3; D is uncertain. CDR1 is KGHSH, CDR2 LQKENI, per germline. The CDR3 spans 14 residues. V lost 1 base and J lost 1, with 6 bases in between. The CDR3 spells CASSPLTGTDTQYF. The CDR3 DNA sequence: TGTGCCAGCTCACCACTTACAGGCACAGATACGCAGTATTTT.

The chain employs TRBV6-5 and TRBJ1-2; TRBD1 matches 7 bases. The CDR3 contains 14 residues. Germline loops: CDR1 MNHEY, CDR2 SVGAGI. Trimming took 8 bases from V and 8 from J; bases not matched to a gene: 14. The CDR3 sequence: CASSFQGQSQGYTF. DNA of the CDR3: TGTGCCAGCTCGTTCCAGGGACAGTCCCAAGGCTACACCTTC.

The chain is built from TRBV5-4 and TRBJ2-1; 13 nucleotides agree with TRBD2. V shed 5 bases, J shed 3 bases, and the junction held 5 bases outside the gene matches. The CDR3 sequence is 16 residues long. Germline V gene lookup returns CDR1 SGHNT and CDR2 YYREEE (reference sequence). CDR3 nucleotide sequence: TGTGCCAGCAGTCAAGGGACTAGCGGGGACTACAATGAGCAGTTCTTC. Its protein is CASSQGTSGDYNEQFF.

The chain uses TRBV28 and TRBJ1-3; TRBD1 agrees at 7 bases. The CDR3 sequence is 15 residues long. Germline CDR1 is MDHEN and CDR2 is SYDVKM. V lost 6 bases to trimming and J lost 0 bases; unmatched junction nucleotides: 5. CDR3 in DNA: TGTGCCAGCAGCTCATCAGGGGGCTCTGGAAACACCATATATTTT. This encodes CASSSSGGSGNTIYF.

The CDR3 region has the DNA TGTGCCAGTAGTACCTTCGGACAGGGGGCTGACGAGCAGTACTTC. Protein product: CASSTFGQGADEQYF. The J gene is TRBJ2-7, the V gene TRBV19; 11 bases match TRBD1. The CDR3 consists of 15 residues. The V segment lost 4 bases and the J segment 5 bases; nucleotides outside the gene matches: 7. Germline V lookup: CDR1 LNHDA, CDR2 SQIVND (reference sequence).

The chain carries TRBV7-9 and TRBJ2-5; possibly TRBD1 for D (8 bases). CDR1 and CDR2 from the germline V gene are SEHNR and FQNEAQ (reference sequence). V was shortened by 5 bases and J by 5 bases, with 27 bases between the two germline ends. CDR3 size: 18 residues. The CDR3 sequence: CASSQPRSRTGRGETQYF. The CDR3 coding sequence is TGTGCCAGCAGCCAACCCCGGTCGAGGACAGGGAGGGGGGAGACCCAGTACTTC.

As DNA, the CDR3 is TGTGCCAGCAGTGAGGGACTAGCGGGGGAGCGATTTGGCACCGGGGAGCTGTTTTTT. The encoded protein is CASSEGLAGERFGTGELFF. This sequence joins TRBV2 and TRBJ2-2, with 14 nucleotides matching TRBD2. Looked up from germline, CDR1 is SNHLY and CDR2 is FYNNEI. The CDR3 runs 19 residues. With V trimmed by 3 bases and J by 4 bases, 10 bases remained unmatched.

The chain joins TRBV6-5 to TRBJ1-5; maybe TRBD1 (6 bases). The germline CDR1 and CDR2 sequences are MNHEY and SVGAGI. CDR3 length equals 14 residues. Trimming shortened V by 8 bases and J by 7 bases, and 18 bases separated the two germline ends. CDR3 sequence: CASWKAGGEQPQHF. As DNA, the CDR3 is TGTGCCAGCTGGAAGGCGGGGGGCGAACAGCCCCAGCATTTT.

The chain links TRBV27 to TRBJ2-5; 10 positions agree with TRBD2. CDR1 and CDR2 from the germline V gene are MNHEY and SMNVEV (reference sequence). The CDR3 loop spans 16 amino acids. Trimming removed 8 bases from V and 5 bases from J; junction bases left unmatched: 14. The chain's CDR3 is CASADLAGGQGETQYF. CDR3 nucleotides: TGTGCCAGCGCCGACTTAGCGGGGGGTCAGGGGGAGACCCAGTACTTC.

The V gene is TRBV29-1, the J gene TRBJ2-6; D gene uncertain. The CDR3 is 12 amino acids. Germline V lookup: CDR1 SQVTM, CDR2 ANQGSEA. Trimming cost V 5 bases and J 2 bases, with 4 bases left between them. The CDR3 DNA reads as TGCAGCGTTTCCGCTGGGGCCAACGTCCTGACTTTC. Amino acid sequence: CSVSAGANVLTF.

The chain is built from TRBV15 and TRBJ2-1, with D unclear. The germline V gene has CDR1 LNHNV and CDR2 YYDKDF (reference sequence). CDR3 length: 14 amino acids. Trimming took 1 base from V and 1 from J, leaving 5 bases between them. CDR3: CATSRVLSYNEQFF. The CDR3 bases are TGTGCCACCAGCAGAGTTCTATCCTACAATGAGCAGTTCTTC.

This chain uses TRBV7-6 with TRBJ2-6, with 9 bases matching TRBD2. After removal of 1 base from V and 5 bases from J, the junction contained 6 bases not matched to a gene. From germline, CDR1 is SGHVS and CDR2 FNYEAQ. The CDR3 consists of 17 residues. The CDR3 DNA is TGTGCCAGCAGCTTAGGGCCGCGGGGGGGCCGGGCCAACGTCCTGACTTTC. It specifies CASSLGPRGGRANVLTF.

The rearrangement joins TRBV18 to TRBJ1-1; TRBD1 matches 11 bases. The CDR3 extends over 14 amino acids. V lost 3 bases, J lost 8 bases, and 5 bases stayed unmatched. Germline lookup yields CDR1 KGHSH and CDR2 LQKENI. DNA of the CDR3: TGTGCCAGCTCACCGGATTGGACAGGGGGCGAAGCTTTCTTT. It translates to CASSPDWTGGEAFF.

This sequence joins TRBV7-7 and TRBJ2-2; weak D call: TRBD2 (5 bases). Germline loops: CDR1 SSHAT, CDR2 FNYEAQ (reference sequence). V shed 5 bases and J shed 5 bases, with 9 bases lying between them. The CDR3 spans 13 residues. The CDR3 DNA reads TGTGCCAGCAGCCCTAGCCTTACCGGGGAGCTGTTTTTT. The encoded protein is CASSPSLTGELFF.

V and J are TRBV10-3 and TRBJ1-2; TRBD1 agrees at 10 bases. The CDR3 has 12 residues. Germline CDR1 ENHRY, CDR2 SYGVKD. V was clipped by 9 bases and J by 5 bases; unmatched bases: 3. The CDR3 is CAIGTGVYGYTF. The CDR3 DNA follows: TGTGCCATAGGGACAGGGGTTTATGGCTACACCTTC.

This chain uses TRBV7-3 with TRBJ1-1; no clear D gene. CDR1 and CDR2 from the germline V gene are SGHTA and FQGTGA. V was shortened by 5 bases and J by 2 bases, with 9 bases between the two germline ends. The length of the CDR3 is 13 residues. The CDR3 nucleotides read TGTGCCAGCAGCCCAGGCTATAACACTGAAGCTTTCTTT. Its translation: CASSPGYNTEAFF.

J is TRBJ2-7 and V is TRBV15; D might be TRBD1 (5 bases). Germline CDR1 is LNHNV and CDR2 is YYDKDF (reference sequence). The V end lost 1 base, the J end lost 5 bases, and 18 bases lay between the germline ends. CDR3 length: 16 residues. The CDR3 DNA sequence: TGTGCCACCAGCAGAGCCTGGCAGGGCGATAGGGACGAGCAGTACTTC. Residues: CATSRAWQGDRDEQYF.

The V and J genes are TRBV4-3 and TRBJ2-1; TRBD1 matches 10 bases. The CDR3 is made up of 15 amino acids. CDR1 is LGHNA, CDR2 YSLEER, per germline. The trim removed 3 bases at V and 3 bases at J, leaving 2 bases unmatched. CDR3 in DNA: TGCGCCAGCAGCCAGGGGACAGGGGTCTACAATGAGCAGTTCTTC. Translated: CASSQGTGVYNEQFF.

This chain joins TRBV5-1 and TRBJ1-3; D may be TRBD1 (6 bases). Germline V gene sequence: CDR1 SGHRS, CDR2 YFSETQ. The CDR3 totals 16 residues. V dropped 0 bases and J dropped 1 base, with 11 bases sitting between them. Here the CDR3 reads CASSLDGRGSGNTIYF. The CDR3 DNA follows: TGCGCCAGCAGCTTGGATGGCAGGGGATCTGGAAACACCATATATTTT.

Only a few counts were recorded for this clone. This sequence joins TRBV10-2 and TRBJ2-2; 15 bases align to TRBD2. The CDR3 covers 15 residues. The germline gives CDR1 WSHSY, CDR2 SAAADI. Losses at the gene ends were 6 bases for V and 7 bases for J; bases not matched to a gene: 3. The CDR3 is CASSGTSGGIGELFF. The CDR3 DNA follows: TGCGCCAGCAGCGGGACTAGCGGGGGGATCGGGGAGCTGTTTTTT.

The chain employs TRBV7-2 and TRBJ2-5, with D possibly being TRBD2 (7 bases). The CDR3 runs to 15 residues. Germline V gene sequence: CDR1 SGHTA, CDR2 FQGNSA. V lost 9 bases and J 2 bases, leaving 19 bases between the germline ends. The CDR3 DNA is TGTGCCAGTGGGGGGGGGCAAGTACTTCAAGAGACCCAGTACTTC. It encodes CASGGGQVLQETQYF.

The gene calls are TRBV4-2 and TRBJ1-4; 7 nucleotides align to TRBD1. With V trimmed by 1 base and J by 5 bases, 4 bases remained unmatched. The CDR3 has 15 amino acids. CDR1 LGHNA and CDR2 YNFKEQ come from the germline V gene. The CDR3 sequence is CASSQVGTENEKLFF. Here the CDR3 DNA reads TGTGCCAGCAGCCAAGTTGGGACAGAAAATGAAAAACTGTTTTTT.

The chain has TRBV19 and TRBJ1-2; perhaps TRBD1 as D (5 bases). V lost 1 base to trimming and J lost 2 bases, with 11 bases between them. Germline V gene lookup returns CDR1 LNHDA and CDR2 SQIVND (reference sequence). CDR3 length equals 15 residues. The CDR3 DNA is TGTGCCAGTAGTATAGTCGCGGGACGGAACTATGGCTACACCTTC. It codes for CASSIVAGRNYGYTF.

The CDR3 bases are TGCGCCAGCAGCTTAATAGCGGGGCCCCCAGATACGCAGTATTTT. Amino acid sequence: CASSLIAGPPDTQYF. The V and J genes are TRBV5-1 and TRBJ2-3; TRBD2 aligns across 8 bases. The germline V gene encodes CDR1 SGHRS and CDR2 YFSETQ. V shed 2 bases, J shed 4 bases, and the junction held 6 bases outside the gene matches. This CDR3 is 15 amino acids long.